One T cell receptor beta chain is described in this entry. This specimen belongs to a study of T cell changes during pregnancy in multiple sclerosis. Sequencing used immunoSEQ multiplex PCR; TCRdb keeps in-frame clones, though not all of them. The repertoire holds around 55,000 clones, with 94% as singletons. The CDR3 runs to 14 residues. V was shortened by 3 bases and J by 0 bases, with 6 bases between the two germline ends. The germline CDR1 and CDR2 sequences are MDHEN and SYDVKM. The chain combines TRBV28 with TRBJ1-3, with unresolved D. Source: CD8+ T cells from peripheral blood mononuclear cells, taken in the third trimester of pregnancy. The source is a female donor with multiple sclerosis, enrolled in a pregnancy study. CDR3 sequence: CASSFLYSGNTIYF. The CDR3 DNA reads TGTGCCAGCAGTTTTCTCTACTCTGGAAACACCATATATTTT.